This T cell receptor (beta chain) was recorded in a study of CD8+ T cells in alopecia areata (dated by TCRdb to the late 2010s). With regard to the full study: The treated patients took part in an open-label pilot trial in which moderate-to-severe alopecia areata was treated with oral tofacitinib at 5 to 10 mg twice daily. Tofacitinib was given for 6 to 18 months, followed by 6 months of follow-up off drug to assess delayed response and recurrence. For the treated patients, the SALT score, which quantifies what percentage of scalp surface area is affected, served as the measure of disease severity. In both human patients and the C3H/HeJ mouse model, the study applied high-throughput TCRbeta sequencing to look at T cell clonal expansion in alopecia areata. Scalp tissue and sorted CD4+ and CD8+ peripheral blood T cells from patchy and totalis/universalis alopecia areata patients and from healthy controls were covered by human TCRbeta sequencing. Biopsies were taken from tofacitinib-treated patients at baseline and again at 4 and 24 weeks into treatment, and several of those patients also had a later scalp biopsy. Scalp clonality was compared among normal scalp (n=4), patchy alopecia areata scalp (n=8), and alopecia totalis/universalis scalp (n=8). RNA was extracted with the PAXgene miRNA kit for fixed scalp, the miRNeasy kit for PBMCs, and the RNeasy kit for mouse skin. TCRbeta CDR3 regions were amplified by immunoSEQ multiplex PCR with 35 Vbeta forward and 13 Jbeta reverse primers. Study-wide conclusions, independent of this receptor: Shared TCR sequences between patients were less evident than in mice, which may be partly attributable to HLA diversity in the patient population. Compared with normal scalp, lesional scalp, particularly in alopecia totalis/universalis, had higher clonality and more expanded CD8+ clones, which suggests antigenic drive. Resident alphabeta T cells in normal human skin are also sequenced, complicating scalp TCR repertoire analysis, unlike mouse skin dominated by gammadelta T cells. During tofacitinib treatment, many expanded lesional clones stuck around in both scalp and blood, and this persistence may partly explain why relapse happens after treatment is stopped. Scalp clonality and the number of expanded CD8+ clones among the top 100 scalp clones were significantly decreased by tofacitinib. The treated cohort was small, with a single nonresponder, so links between baseline CD8+ expansion and response need larger studies.

Libraries came from the immunoSEQ multiplex PCR assay. To provide template for TCR sequencing, every sample had RNA extracted and reverse transcribed into cDNA. SuperScript III was used for first-strand cDNA synthesis, primed with a 2:1 mix of oligo-dT and random hexamers. A synthetic immune receptor repertoire was used to measure amplification bias, and any remaining bias was corrected computationally. From the authors' description of their analysis: Raw reads were preprocessed to remove errors, and CDR3 was defined by IMGT conventions from the conserved cysteine to phenylalanine. Clonality was computed by normalizing Shannon entropy by log2 of the number of productive unique TCRs and subtracting the result from 1. Whether each scalp clone was CD4 or CD8 was inferred by checking scalp TCRbeta sequences against the CD4 and CD8 repertoires from sorted blood. The immuneACCESS repertoire file appears here via TCRdb, limited to in-frame rearrangements. These files lack a portion of the clones; in checked studies, under half of the deficit traces to unresolved V genes, and the cause of the others is not known. V, J and clone size derive from that table, while D and trimming were established from the DNA sequence. A total of 150,000 or so clones appear in this sample, approximately 86% of them only once. The ten top clones hold over 10% of the sample.

As for this clone: Its antigen target is currently unknown. Base qualities were left out, and no much larger clone turns up one base away.

Read against the paper, the sample's time point label means: around 28 days on oral tofacitinib. In the paper's terms, the treatment or condition label means: oral pan-JAK inhibitor, 5-10 mg twice daily. From alopecia areata patients, peripheral blood was collected along with lesional scalp punch biopsies. PBMCs were separated by density centrifugation and stained for CD3, CD4 and CD8, after which CD4+ and CD8+ T cells were sorted on a FACSAria. The CDR1 and CDR2 encoded by the germline V gene are SGDLS and YYNGEE. Including cysteine and phenylalanine, the CDR3 has 15 amino acids. Just CDR3 DNA is preserved here, 45 bases in frame from base 1. A distance of 10 bases separates the germline ends of V and J, which lose 0 bases and 1 base respectively.

This receptor chain uses TRBV9 and TRBJ1-1, with no confidently assigned D gene. This material consisted of CD8+ T cells sorted from blood, taken at week 4, from a patient treated with tofacitinib. The receptor comes from a human donor with alopecia areata. The CDR3: CASSVATLGNTEAFF. The sequenced DNA is TGTGCCAGCAGCGTAGCTACGCTAGGGAACACTGAAGCTTTCTTT.